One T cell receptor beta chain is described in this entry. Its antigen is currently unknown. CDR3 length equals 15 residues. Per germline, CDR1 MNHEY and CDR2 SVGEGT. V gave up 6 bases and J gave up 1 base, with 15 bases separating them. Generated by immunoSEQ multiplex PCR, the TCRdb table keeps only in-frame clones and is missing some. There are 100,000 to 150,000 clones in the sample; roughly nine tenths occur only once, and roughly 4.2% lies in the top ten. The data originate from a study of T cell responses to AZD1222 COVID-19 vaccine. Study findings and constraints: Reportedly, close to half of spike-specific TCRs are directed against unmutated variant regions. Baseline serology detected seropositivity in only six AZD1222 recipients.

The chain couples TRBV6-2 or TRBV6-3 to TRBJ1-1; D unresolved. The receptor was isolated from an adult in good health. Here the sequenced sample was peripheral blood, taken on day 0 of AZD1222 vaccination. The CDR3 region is CASSTPLGANTEAFF. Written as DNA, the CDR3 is TGTGCCAGCAGCACCCCCTTGGGAGCGAACACTGAAGCTTTCTTT.